This is a list of T cell receptor beta chains from one sample in a study of identical twins. Via MiXCR, TCRdb re-called the 5' RACE reads, giving one row per CDR3 protein. The table shows approximately 490,000 distinct CDR3 sequences, with approximately 20% occurring only once. This sample also appeared in a second study, on yellow fever vaccine responses in identical twins.

The material sequenced was CD4+ T cells sorted from blood. The receptors stem from a woman aged 18-29 years in good health. Both conserved end residues are part of each CDR3. D genes are given only for firm matches. Not every row has a clone size; where given, it reads once, few, many or a size class.

CDR3nt | CDR3aa | j_gene | abundance | v_gene | d_gene
TGTGCCAGCAGTGGGAGGCCCCCCCGCTACGAGCAGTACTTC | CASSGRPPRYEQYF | TRBJ2-7 | . | TRBV2 | .
TGTGCCATCAGTGACCCCCTAGCGGGGAGCTCCTACGAGCAGTACTTC | CAISDPLAGSSYEQYF | TRBJ2-7 | few | TRBV10-3 | TRBD2
TGTGCCAGCAGCTCCCAACCAGCAGGGGTCAGGTTCTTC | CASSSQPAGVRFF | TRBJ2-1 | . | TRBV7-3 | .
TGTGCCAGCAGCCAATCCGACAGGGACACCGGGGAGCTGTTTTTT | CASSQSDRDTGELFF | TRBJ2-2 | . | TRBV3-1 | TRBD1
TGTGCCAGCAGCGCAACCACAGGGGGCGGCGAGCAGTTCTTC | CASSATTGGGEQFF | TRBJ2-1 | . | TRBV9 | TRBD1
TGCAGTGCGGGACTAGCGGATTCCTACGAGCAGTACTTC | CSAGLADSYEQYF | TRBJ2-7 | few | TRBV20-1 | TRBD2
TGTGCCAGCAGCCAAGATCCGGGACAAATCCGGGAGCTGTTTTTT | CASSQDPGQIRELFF | TRBJ2-2 | few | TRBV14 | .
TGTGCCAGCAGCGCCCCCGGGACCCCCTATGGCTACACCTTC | CASSAPGTPYGYTF | TRBJ1-2 | . | TRBV12-3/TRBV12-4 | .
TGCAGTGCTAGCGGGACTAGCGGGAGAATCCCCCATGAGCAGTTCTTC | CSASGTSGRIPHEQFF | TRBJ2-1 | . | TRBV20-1 | TRBD2
TGTGCCACCCTAGCGGGTGAGTCCCCCTCATACTCCTACGAGCAGTACTTC | CATLAGESPSYSYEQYF | TRBJ2-7 | . | TRBV6-1 | TRBD2
TGTGCCAGCAGCCCAGGACAGTTCACTGAAGCTTTCTTT | CASSPGQFTEAFF | TRBJ1-1 | . | TRBV6-1 | .
TGTGCCAGCAGTTTAGTCGGCATTCAGAACACCGGGGAGCTGTTTTTT | CASSLVGIQNTGELFF | TRBJ2-2 | . | TRBV27 | .
TGTGCCAGCCTCGGCGGGGAGCTGTTTTTT | CASLGGELFF | TRBJ2-2 | few | TRBV21-1 | .
TGTGCCAGCAGCTTACCATTCTCACCCCTCCACTTT | CASSLPFSPLHF | TRBJ1-6 | few | TRBV7-9 | .
TGTGCCAGCAGCCAGCCCCTAGCAGGGTTGGGCTACACCTTC | CASSQPLAGLGYTF | TRBJ1-2 | few | TRBV4-2 | .
TGCGCCAGCAGCTCCCCAACAGGTGGTCTTCTGAACAATGAGCAGTTCTTC | CASSSPTGGLLNNEQFF | TRBJ2-1 | few | TRBV5-1 | .
TGCAGTGCTGCAGACAGGGCGCGTACTGAAGCTTTCTTT | CSAADRARTEAFF | TRBJ1-1 | few | TRBV20-1 | TRBD1
TGTGCCATCAGTGAGGAGGCGGGTAGCCTTACAAACATTCAGTACTTC | CAISEEAGSLTNIQYF | TRBJ2-4 | few | TRBV10-3 | .
TGTGCCAGCAGCTTCGAAGGAGGGGAGACGCAGTATTTT | CASSFEGGETQYF | TRBJ2-3 | . | TRBV7-9 | .
TGCGCCAGCACATCTAATTCACCCCTCCACTTT | CASTSNSPLHF | TRBJ1-6 | . | TRBV5-1 | .
TGTGCCAGCAGTGACTGGCGGCGTGGCGGGGAGCTGTTTTTT | CASSDWRRGGELFF | TRBJ2-2 | few | TRBV6-2/TRBV6-3 | .
TGTGCCAGCTCACCACGACAGCCGGTGGATTCACCCCTCCACTTT | CASSPRQPVDSPLHF | TRBJ1-6 | . | TRBV18 | .
TGTGCCAGCAGTGACAGGGGGCTTTATTACGAGCAGTACTTC | CASSDRGLYYEQYF | TRBJ2-7 | few | TRBV27 | TRBD1
TGTGCCAGCTCACCACGAGGGATTAGCACAGATACGCAGTATTTT | CASSPRGISTDTQYF | TRBJ2-3 | few | TRBV18 | .
TGTGCCAGCAGGGTTGGGACAGGCAACACCGGGGAGCTGTTTTTT | CASRVGTGNTGELFF | TRBJ2-2 | . | TRBV2 | TRBD1
TGTGCCAGCAGTCCTAGCACCGTGATCCAGCTGTTTTTT | CASSPSTVIQLFF | TRBJ2-2 | . | TRBV6-1 | .
TGTGCCAGCAGTTTAAGGGCCGGGACAGTTGACACCGGGGAGCTGTTTTTT | CASSLRAGTVDTGELFF | TRBJ2-2 | many | TRBV12-3/TRBV12-4 | TRBD1
TGCGCCAGCAGCTTTGGCAGGGAAGATCAGCCCCAGCATTTT | CASSFGREDQPQHF | TRBJ1-5 | . | TRBV5-1 | .
TGTGCCACCGGGAGAGGGGAGGCCCCAACCGGGGAGCTGTTTTTT | CATGRGEAPTGELFF | TRBJ2-2 | . | TRBV24-1 | .
TGCAGCGTTGAAGATAGGACAGGGATAAACCAAGAGACCCAGTACTTC | CSVEDRTGINQETQYF | TRBJ2-5 | . | TRBV29-1 | TRBD1
TGTGCCAGCTCACCACCGGTTCTCCGGGACGGGCTGAACACTGAAGCTTTCTTT | CASSPPVLRDGLNTEAFF | TRBJ1-1 | . | TRBV18 | .
TGTGCCACCAAAGGACAGAACACCGGGGAGCTGTTTTTT | CATKGQNTGELFF | TRBJ2-2 | few | TRBV24-1 | .
TGTGCCACCAGTGATTTAGGGCGTAGCGGGAGCTACAATGAGCAGTTCTTC | CATSDLGRSGSYNEQFF | TRBJ2-1 | few | TRBV24-1 | TRBD2
TGTGCCAGTTCCCGGATGTGGGACGCGAGCTCCTACGAGCAGTACTTC | CASSRMWDASSYEQYF | TRBJ2-7 | . | TRBV19 | .
TGTGCCAGCACCCGACAGGGGTCAAACGGGGAGCTGTTTTTT | CASTRQGSNGELFF | TRBJ2-2 | . | TRBV12-3/TRBV12-4 | TRBD1
TGTGCCAGCAGCTCCCGTGGGGGGACTAGCAAGTCTCTTGCCAAAAACATTCAGTACTTC | CASSSRGGTSKSLAKNIQYF | TRBJ2-4 | . | TRBV11-2 | TRBD2
TGCGCCAGCAGCTTTAGCGGGGGACACACCGGGGAGCTGTTTTTT | CASSFSGGHTGELFF | TRBJ2-2 | many | TRBV5-1 | TRBD2
TGTGCCAGCAGCCCCCACAAGGGTTCCTACAATGAGCAGTTCTTC | CASSPHKGSYNEQFF | TRBJ2-1 | . | TRBV7-2 | .
TGTGCCAGCAGCCCGACTAGCGGGAGGGCTAGCACAGATACGCAGTATTTT | CASSPTSGRASTDTQYF | TRBJ2-3 | few | TRBV7-8 | TRBD2